The rows below give T cell receptor beta chains drawn from one sample of a study of graft-versus-host responses after intestinal transplantation. The method was immunoSEQ multiplex PCR; TCRdb's version includes in-frame clones alone and lacks a portion of them. This table has about 97,000 clones, approximately 90% appearing once. The starting material was PBMCs, obtained just under 460 days after intestinal transplant. The receptors shown here come from a human patient who received an intestinal transplant, so some T cells may come from the graft donor. Both conserved end residues are part of each CDR3. Fields, in order: J gene, V gene, clone size, D gene, CDR3 DNA, CDR3 protein. D genes are given only for firm matches. Expanded clones get a size class; other rows say once, few or many, or leave the size out.

TRBJ2-7 TRBV28 NA NA TGTGCCAGCAGCGACAGCTCCTACGAGCAGTACTTC CASSDSSYEQYF
TRBJ2-7 TRBV6-5 NA NA TGTGCCAGCAGACACGCGGGGCCGACAGGGTACGAGCAGTACTTC CASRHAGPTGYEQYF
TRBJ1-2 TRBV6-5 NA NA TGTGCCAGCACCCACCGGGGTAATGGCTACACCTTC CASTHRGNGYTF
TRBJ2-7 TRBV11-2 NA NA TGTGCCAGCAGCTTAGTCCCGGACAGCTCCTACGAGCAGTACTTC CASSLVPDSSYEQYF
TRBJ2-7 TRBV10-1 few NA TGCGCCAGCAGTGAGTCGATCGATGGATCCTACGAGCAGTACTTC CASSESIDGSYEQYF
TRBJ2-7 TRBV13 NA TRBD1 TGTGCCAGCAGCCCCCCCGGGACAGGGCCTTACGAGCAGTACTTC CASSPPGTGPYEQYF
TRBJ2-1 TRBV7-9 NA NA TGTGCCAGCAGCTTAGTAGCAGTCAATGAGCAGTTCTTC CASSLVAVNEQFF
TRBJ1-3 TRBV7-7 NA NA TGTGCTAGCAGCCCCGGGCGAAGCTCTGGAAACACCATATATTTT CASSPGRSSGNTIYF
TRBJ1-1 TRBV2 NA NA TGTGCCAGCAGTGTTTTCGCCGGGAACACTGAAGCTTTCTTT CASSVFAGNTEAFF
TRBJ1-1 TRBV4-1 NA NA TGCGCCAGCAGCCCTGGGAACACTGAAGCTTTCTTT CASSPGNTEAFF
TRBJ2-4 TRBV29-1 once TRBD2 TGCAGCGCCCCGGGACTAGCGGGGGGGCTGGGTTCCAAAAACATTCAGTACTTC CSAPGLAGGLGSKNIQYF
TRBJ1-2 TRBV5-6 NA NA TGTGCCAGCAGCTTGGAAGGGTTCTATGGCTACACCTTC CASSLEGFYGYTF
TRBJ1-4 TRBV11-2 NA NA TGTGCCAGCAGCCCGACCGTAAGAGGAAAACTGTTTTTT CASSPTVRGKLFF
TRBJ1-5 TRBV6-6 NA NA TGTGCCAGCCACGACAGCCGGAATCAGCCCCAGCATTTT CASHDSRNQPQHF
TRBJ2-7 TRBV28 NA TRBD2 TGTGCCAGCACATCATCCGGACTAGCGGGTTTCGCCTACGAGCAGTACTTC CASTSSGLAGFAYEQYF
TRBJ1-3 TRBV21-1 NA NA TGTGCCAGCACCGACCTTGGGAACACCATATATTTT CASTDLGNTIYF
TRBJ1-2 TRBV6-5 NA TRBD1 TGTGCCAGCACAACCGACAGGGCCCACCGCTATGGCTACACCTTC CASTTDRAHRYGYTF
TRBJ2-3 TRBV9 NA NA TGTGCCAGCAGCGTAGGGGAGGCTACGCAGTATTTT CASSVGEATQYF
TRBJ1-2 TRBV4-1 NA NA TGCGCCAGCAGCCCCCCCGGGGGATATGGCTACACCTTC CASSPPGGYGYTF
TRBJ2-1 TRBV11-3 NA NA TGTGCCAGCAGCCAGGGACCTGGGGGAGTAGTCAATGAGCAGTTCTTC CASSQGPGGVVNEQFF
TRBJ1-5 TRBV5-6 NA TRBD1 TGTGCCAGCAGCAACGGGACAGGTCAGCCCCAGCATTTT CASSNGTGQPQHF
TRBJ1-1 TRBV10-3 NA NA TGTGCCATCAGCGAGGGTTGGACTGAAGCTTTCTTT CAISEGWTEAFF
TRBJ2-3 TRBV7-3 NA NA TGTGCCAGCAGCTTACAGGGAGTTGGAGATACGCAGTATTTT CASSLQGVGDTQYF
TRBJ1-6 TRBV11-1 NA NA TGTGCCAGCAGCCGAGGAACCTATAATTCACCCCTCCACTTT CASSRGTYNSPLHF
TRBJ1-1 TRBV6-5 NA NA TGTGCCAGCAGTTACGGTGGGGGGGAAGCTTTCTTT CASSYGGGEAFF
TRBJ2-7 TRBV11-2 NA NA TGTGCCAGCAGCTTAGGACAGGGAGGCTACGAGCAGTACTTC CASSLGQGGYEQYF
TRBJ2-5 TRBV10-3 NA NA TGTGCCAGCCGGTGGGGAGAGACCCAGTACTTC CASRWGETQYF
TRBJ1-1 TRBV19 NA NA TGTGCCAGTTGTGCTAAAACAGACAACACTGAAGCTTTCTTT CASCAKTDNTEAFF
TRBJ1-1 TRBV11-2 NA NA TGTGCCAGCAGCACCCGACGGGAATTGAACACTGAAGCTTTCTTT CASSTRRELNTEAFF